This is a list of T cell receptor beta chains from one sample in a study of T-cell memory formation after mild COVID-19. MiXCR, run by TCRdb on the 5' RACE reads, gives a single entry per CDR3 protein. Seen here are 550,000 to 600,000 distinct CDR3 sequences, about 18% observed once, and the top ten hold approximately 8.1%. Sequencing input: PBMCs or a T cell subset sorted from them (not recorded which). The receptors were gathered from an adult woman who had mild COVID-19 (a few samples of this study predate the infection). Cell type and time point are not known. Each CDR3 is given with its conserved first and last residue. D genes are given only for firm matches. Size is stated for part of the rows, as once, few or many counts, or as a class when the clone is expanded.

j_gene: TRBJ2-7
abundance: few
d_gene: TRBD2
v_gene: TRBV9
CDR3nt: TGTGCCAGCAGCGTAGCTCCTAGCGGGAGTATCGACGAGCAGTACTTC
CDR3aa: CASSVAPSGSIDEQYF

j_gene: TRBJ2-7
abundance: -
d_gene: TRBD1
v_gene: TRBV5-6
CDR3nt: TGTGCCAGCAGCAAAGGACAGGGCCACGAGCAGTACTTC
CDR3aa: CASSKGQGHEQYF

j_gene: TRBJ2-3
abundance: -
d_gene: TRBD2
v_gene: TRBV7-9
CDR3nt: TGTGCCAGCAGCCTGACTAGCGGGAGGAGCACAGATACGCAGTATTTT
CDR3aa: CASSLTSGRSTDTQYF

j_gene: TRBJ2-3
abundance: -
d_gene: -
v_gene: TRBV24-1
CDR3nt: TGTGCCACCAGTGATGGGGACAGCACAGATACGCAGTATTTT
CDR3aa: CATSDGDSTDTQYF

j_gene: TRBJ2-5
abundance: many
d_gene: -
v_gene: TRBV15
CDR3nt: TGTGCCACCAGCAGAGTTGAGGGGGTGACCCAGTACTTC
CDR3aa: CATSRVEGVTQYF

j_gene: TRBJ1-1
abundance: -
d_gene: -
v_gene: TRBV20-1
CDR3nt: TGCAGTGCTCACATTTCTTCCACTGAAGCTTTCTTT
CDR3aa: CSAHISSTEAFF

j_gene: TRBJ2-1
abundance: -
d_gene: TRBD2
v_gene: TRBV6-6
CDR3nt: TGTGCCAGCAGTGCGGTTAGCGGGGCGAGAGATGAGCAGTTCTTC
CDR3aa: CASSAVSGARDEQFF

j_gene: TRBJ2-3
abundance: -
d_gene: TRBD2
v_gene: TRBV7-2
CDR3nt: TGTGCCAGCAGCCTAGCGGGGCTGGGCACAGATACGCAGTATTTT
CDR3aa: CASSLAGLGTDTQYF

j_gene: TRBJ2-1
abundance: many
d_gene: TRBD2
v_gene: TRBV24-1
CDR3nt: TGTGCCACCAGTGATCGGATGGGGACTAGAGACAATGAGCAGTTCTTC
CDR3aa: CATSDRMGTRDNEQFF

j_gene: TRBJ2-7
abundance: -
d_gene: -
v_gene: TRBV7-9
CDR3nt: TGTGCCAGCAGCTTCTTACAGCGCGAGCAGTACTTC
CDR3aa: CASSFLQREQYF

j_gene: TRBJ1-2
abundance: many
d_gene: -
v_gene: TRBV12-3/TRBV12-4
CDR3nt: TGTGCCAGCAGTTTACGGTCGAGCGCTGTGTATGGCTACACCTTC
CDR3aa: CASSLRSSAVYGYTF

j_gene: TRBJ2-5
abundance: few
d_gene: -
v_gene: TRBV4-2
CDR3nt: TGTGCCAGCAGCCCCCGTGCTAATCTGGGCCAAGAGACCCAGTACTTC
CDR3aa: CASSPRANLGQETQYF

j_gene: TRBJ2-5
abundance: few
d_gene: -
v_gene: TRBV12-3/TRBV12-4
CDR3nt: TGTGCCAGCAGCCCTACTCGCGGGGGCCTTCAAGAGACCCAGTACTTC
CDR3aa: CASSPTRGGLQETQYF

j_gene: TRBJ2-7
abundance: -
d_gene: -
v_gene: TRBV3-1
CDR3nt: TGTGCCAGCAGCCCGCGGGATACAACCTACGAGCAGTACTTC
CDR3aa: CASSPRDTTYEQYF

j_gene: TRBJ1-1
abundance: few
d_gene: -
v_gene: TRBV4-3
CDR3nt: TGCGCCAGCAGCCAAGAGAGGGGGATGGTGACTGAAGCTTTCTTT
CDR3aa: CASSQERGMVTEAFF

j_gene: TRBJ1-2
abundance: few
d_gene: -
v_gene: TRBV29-1
CDR3nt: TGCAGCGTTGGGAGGGACTTACTTAACTATGGCTACACCTTC
CDR3aa: CSVGRDLLNYGYTF

j_gene: TRBJ2-4
abundance: -
d_gene: TRBD1
v_gene: TRBV12-3/TRBV12-4
CDR3nt: TGTGCCAGCAGCCCGACAAAAAACGGGACAGTCAAAAACATTCAGTACTTC
CDR3aa: CASSPTKNGTVKNIQYF

j_gene: TRBJ2-3
abundance: few
d_gene: -
v_gene: TRBV18
CDR3nt: TGTGCCAGCTCGTTCGATACGCGGTCCAATACGCAGTATTTT
CDR3aa: CASSFDTRSNTQYF

j_gene: TRBJ2-1
abundance: few
d_gene: -
v_gene: TRBV15
CDR3nt: TGTGCCACCAGCAGAGTGACTGAGCAGTTCTTC
CDR3aa: CATSRVTEQFF

j_gene: TRBJ2-3
abundance: few
d_gene: TRBD2
v_gene: TRBV9
CDR3nt: TGTGCCAGCAGCGTTAGCGGGCCCAGCACAGATACGCAGTATTTT
CDR3aa: CASSVSGPSTDTQYF

j_gene: TRBJ2-7
abundance: few
d_gene: -
v_gene: TRBV4-1
CDR3nt: TGCGCCAGCAGCCAAGCCATAGGCTACGAGCAGTACTTC
CDR3aa: CASSQAIGYEQYF

j_gene: TRBJ1-1
abundance: few
d_gene: -
v_gene: TRBV5-1
CDR3nt: TGCGCCAGCAGCTTTAACGGGGCCACTGAAGCTTTCTTT
CDR3aa: CASSFNGATEAFF

j_gene: TRBJ2-1
abundance: -
d_gene: -
v_gene: TRBV10-3
CDR3nt: TGTGCCATCACGGCCGGAAGCTCCTACAATGAGCAGTTCTTC
CDR3aa: CAITAGSSYNEQFF

j_gene: TRBJ1-2
abundance: few
d_gene: TRBD1
v_gene: TRBV6-5
CDR3nt: TGTGCCAGCAGGCCCCCCGGCACAGGGGGGAACTATGGCTACACCTTC
CDR3aa: CASRPPGTGGNYGYTF

j_gene: TRBJ1-1
abundance: few
d_gene: TRBD1
v_gene: TRBV6-5
CDR3nt: TGTGCCACCAATGGGAGAAACAGGGGGAACACTGAAGCTTTCTTT
CDR3aa: CATNGRNRGNTEAFF

j_gene: TRBJ1-5
abundance: -
d_gene: -
v_gene: TRBV4-3
CDR3nt: TGCGCCAGCAGCCGCGGGAGAGGGCTAGGGCAGCCCCAGCATTTT
CDR3aa: CASSRGRGLGQPQHF

j_gene: TRBJ1-5
abundance: -
d_gene: -
v_gene: TRBV29-1
CDR3nt: TGCAGCGTTTCTACAGGGTCCCTTCAGCCCCAGCATTTT
CDR3aa: CSVSTGSLQPQHF

j_gene: TRBJ2-1
abundance: many
d_gene: -
v_gene: TRBV19
CDR3nt: TGTGCCAGTAGTATAGCCAAGGGTTCGGGAGACCATCGGTCCAATGAGCAGTTCTTC
CDR3aa: CASSIAKGSGDHRSNEQFF

j_gene: TRBJ2-1
abundance: -
d_gene: TRBD2
v_gene: TRBV20-1
CDR3nt: TGCAGTGCGCGACTAGCGAGGGGTTACAATGAGCAGTTCTTC
CDR3aa: CSARLARGYNEQFF

j_gene: TRBJ2-3
abundance: -
d_gene: -
v_gene: TRBV2
CDR3nt: TGTGCCAGCAGTGATCACGGCACTAGCACAGATACGCAGTATTTT
CDR3aa: CASSDHGTSTDTQYF

j_gene: TRBJ2-1
abundance: few
d_gene: -
v_gene: TRBV12-3/TRBV12-4
CDR3nt: TGTGCCAGCAGCCCCCGGTTAGGACACTCCTACAATGAGCAGTTCTTC
CDR3aa: CASSPRLGHSYNEQFF

j_gene: TRBJ2-1
abundance: many
d_gene: TRBD2
v_gene: TRBV5-1
CDR3nt: TGCGCCAGCAGCCTGGCGGGAGAGGGCTACAATGAGCAGTTCTTC
CDR3aa: CASSLAGEGYNEQFF

j_gene: TRBJ1-3
abundance: -
d_gene: -
v_gene: TRBV3-1
CDR3nt: TGTGCCAGCAGCCTCCGGGGTAGAGGAAACACCATATATTTT
CDR3aa: CASSLRGRGNTIYF

j_gene: TRBJ1-1
abundance: few
d_gene: -
v_gene: TRBV30
CDR3nt: TGTGCCTGGAGGTCGGTGGAGGTCTGGAACACTGAAGCTTTCTTT
CDR3aa: CAWRSVEVWNTEAFF

j_gene: TRBJ1-6
abundance: few
d_gene: -
v_gene: TRBV3-1
CDR3nt: TGTGCCAGCAGCCAAGACCGACAGGCGCGTGTCCACTTT
CDR3aa: CASSQDRQARVHF

j_gene: TRBJ1-5
abundance: few
d_gene: -
v_gene: TRBV20-1
CDR3nt: TGCAGTGCGGGAAGGAGGGACAACCGGCATCAGCCCCAGCATTTT
CDR3aa: CSAGRRDNRHQPQHF

j_gene: TRBJ1-1
abundance: -
d_gene: TRBD1
v_gene: TRBV15
CDR3nt: TGTGCCACCAGCAAAACAGGGGGTGGAAGTACTGAAGCTTTCTTT
CDR3aa: CATSKTGGGSTEAFF

j_gene: TRBJ2-2
abundance: -
d_gene: -
v_gene: TRBV7-2
CDR3nt: TGTGCCAGCACCGAAGGGACCCGCACCGGGGAGCTGTTTTTT
CDR3aa: CASTEGTRTGELFF

j_gene: TRBJ2-7
abundance: many
d_gene: -
v_gene: TRBV7-2
CDR3nt: TGTGCCAGCAGCTCTCACTACGAGCAGTACTTC
CDR3aa: CASSSHYEQYF

j_gene: TRBJ2-3
abundance: -
d_gene: -
v_gene: TRBV29-1
CDR3nt: TGCAGCGTTGAAGGGGGCACCGGGGAGCTGTATTTT
CDR3aa: CSVEGGTGELYF

j_gene: TRBJ2-5
abundance: -
d_gene: -
v_gene: TRBV4-1
CDR3nt: TGCGCCAGCAGCCAAGAACCCGGGGCAAGGACTCAAGAGACCCAGTACTTC
CDR3aa: CASSQEPGARTQETQYF

j_gene: TRBJ2-1
abundance: -
d_gene: -
v_gene: TRBV7-9
CDR3nt: TGTGCCAGCAGCGCACTACAGTACTCCTACAATGAGCAGTTCTTC
CDR3aa: CASSALQYSYNEQFF

j_gene: TRBJ2-7
abundance: few
d_gene: TRBD1
v_gene: TRBV10-3
CDR3nt: TGTGCCATCAGTGAGGGTGGACAAGGGACAGGCACTTACGAGCAGTACTTC
CDR3aa: CAISEGGQGTGTYEQYF

j_gene: TRBJ2-6
abundance: -
d_gene: -
v_gene: TRBV15
CDR3nt: TGTGCCACCAGCACCAATTCTGGGGCCAACGTCCTGACTTTC
CDR3aa: CATSTNSGANVLTF

j_gene: TRBJ2-2
abundance: many
d_gene: -
v_gene: TRBV5-1
CDR3nt: TGCGCCAGCAGCTTGGTGGGGGAGAACACCGGGGAGCTGTTTTTT
CDR3aa: CASSLVGENTGELFF

j_gene: TRBJ2-3
abundance: -
d_gene: -
v_gene: TRBV5-6
CDR3nt: TGTGCCAGCAGCTTGATCGGAGTTGGCGATACGCAGTATTTT
CDR3aa: CASSLIGVGDTQYF

j_gene: TRBJ1-2
abundance: -
d_gene: -
v_gene: TRBV12-3/TRBV12-4
CDR3nt: TGTGCCCTCAGAGGAGTCTATGGCTACACCTTC
CDR3aa: CALRGVYGYTF

j_gene: TRBJ2-5
abundance: few
d_gene: -
v_gene: TRBV5-1
CDR3nt: TGCGCCAGCGCCAGAGGGGCGGGAATAGATCAAGAGACCCAGTACTTC
CDR3aa: CASARGAGIDQETQYF

j_gene: TRBJ2-1
abundance: -
d_gene: -
v_gene: TRBV24-1
CDR3nt: TGTGCCACCAGTGATTTGACGGAGGTAAGACCCAATGAGCAGTTCTTC
CDR3aa: CATSDLTEVRPNEQFF

j_gene: TRBJ2-7
abundance: few
d_gene: -
v_gene: TRBV4-1
CDR3nt: TGCGCCAGCAGCCAAGGAGGGTTCGAGCAGTACTTC
CDR3aa: CASSQGGFEQYF

j_gene: TRBJ2-7
abundance: many
d_gene: TRBD2
v_gene: TRBV10-3
CDR3nt: TGTGCCATCAGCCCCGGACTAGCGGGAGTCAAGCAGTACTTC
CDR3aa: CAISPGLAGVKQYF

j_gene: TRBJ2-5
abundance: many
d_gene: TRBD2
v_gene: TRBV5-1
CDR3nt: TGCGCCAGCAGCCCGGGACTAGCAGTGGATTGGGAGACCCAGTACTTC
CDR3aa: CASSPGLAVDWETQYF

j_gene: TRBJ1-2
abundance: -
d_gene: TRBD1
v_gene: TRBV20-1
CDR3nt: TGCAGTGCTAGAGTTGGGACAGCCTACAGCTACACCTTC
CDR3aa: CSARVGTAYSYTF

j_gene: TRBJ1-3
abundance: -
d_gene: TRBD1
v_gene: TRBV24-1
CDR3nt: TGTGCCACCAGTGATTCGGTAGGGACAGATGCCGGAAACACCATATATTTT
CDR3aa: CATSDSVGTDAGNTIYF

j_gene: TRBJ2-4
abundance: few
d_gene: -
v_gene: TRBV7-2
CDR3nt: TGTGCCAGCAGCTTATGGGACGGCGACTTCAAAAACATTCAGTACTTC
CDR3aa: CASSLWDGDFKNIQYF

j_gene: TRBJ2-7
abundance: -
d_gene: -
v_gene: TRBV7-2
CDR3nt: TGTGCCAGCAGCTCTCCTCGGTACAGGAACTCCTACGAGCAGTACTTC
CDR3aa: CASSSPRYRNSYEQYF